Listed here are 24 T cell receptor beta chains from one sample, sequenced in a study of sequential checkpoint blockade in melanoma. TCRdb's copy holds only in-frame clones and misses some; the assay was immunoSEQ multiplex PCR. This sample carries 5,500 to 9,000 clones, roughly 27% of them seen once, and the ten largest clones take 23%. Specified treatment: randomized to nivolumab then ipilimumab (arm A) or the reverse (arm B). The source material was tumor tissue (inferred from file names), sampled from a patient given nivolumab and ipilimumab in sequence. These receptors originate from a human donor with melanoma.

Comment on this clone: A far larger clone differs by one base, so this is likely a read error. At the DNA level, this CDR3 is encoded by other sequences in the same sample as well. J is TRBJ2-7 and V is TRBV6-4; 8 nucleotides match TRBD1. The CDR3 is 13 residues long. In germline, CDR1 is MRHNA, CDR2 SNTAGT. CDR3 in amino acids: CASRGQGGDEQYF. As DNA, the CDR3 is TGCGCCAGCAGAGGACAGGGAGGCGACGAGCAGTACTTC.

This clone was counted ten times or more. The V gene is TRBV11-3, the J gene TRBJ2-7; TRBD1 matches 8 bases. Germline assignment: CDR1 SGHNT and CDR2 YENEEA. The CDR3 loop spans 15 amino acids. The V segment lost 4 bases and the J segment 2 bases; nucleotides outside the gene matches: 7. The CDR3 sequence is CASSSRTGLTYEQYF. Here the CDR3 DNA reads TGTGCCAGCAGCTCCCGGACAGGGCTTACCTACGAGCAGTACTTC.

J is TRBJ1-1 and V is TRBV6-8, with D perhaps TRBD1 (6 bases). Germline V gene data show CDR1 as MNHGY and CDR2 as SAAAGT. V lost 6 bases and J 2 bases, leaving 16 bases between the germline ends. The CDR3 runs 15 residues. As DNA, the CDR3 is TGTGCCAGCAGGCCCCCTACAGGGATTAACACTGAAGCTTTCTTT. It yields the protein CASRPPTGINTEAFF.

This chain links TRBV19 with TRBJ1-5; no clear D gene. Trimming removed 3 bases from V and 5 bases from J, with 20 bases in between. Germline V gene data show CDR1 as LNHDA and CDR2 as SQIVND (reference sequence). The CDR3 covers 17 residues. The CDR3 reads CASSISILGQEYQPQHF. CDR3 coding DNA: TGTGCCAGTAGTATTTCTATTCTCGGGCAGGAGTATCAGCCCCAGCATTTT.

This clone was detected a few times. The chain uses TRBV6-8 and TRBJ1-1; 8 bases are shared with TRBD1. V dropped 5 bases and J dropped 4; count of bases not matched to a gene: 6. CDR1 and CDR2 (germline): MNHGY, SAAAGT. The CDR3 runs to 14 residues. The CDR3 loop is CASSPTGVITEAFF. CDR3 DNA: TGTGCCAGCAGTCCGACAGGGGTAATCACTGAAGCTTTCTTT.

The chain employs TRBV9 and TRBJ2-6; TRBD1 matches 9 bases. The CDR3 spans 17 residues. Germline V gives CDR1 SGDLS, CDR2 YYNGEE. V shed 4 bases and J 2 bases; nucleotides not matched to a gene: 7. For the CDR3, the DNA is TGTGCCAGCAGCCGGGGACAGGGTCTAACTGGGGCCAACGTCCTGACTTTC. Translation: CASSRGQGLTGANVLTF.

This clone was recorded only once. The chain joins TRBV19 to TRBJ2-3; 9 positions match TRBD1. The germline CDR1 and CDR2 sequences are LNHDA and SQIVND (reference sequence). This CDR3 is built from 14 residues. Trimming at V came to 6 bases and at J to 3 bases, leaving 4 bases not matched to a gene. CDR3 nucleotides: TGTGCCAGTAGGCAACAGGGGGCTACAGATACGCAGTATTTT. Its protein is CASRQQGATDTQYF. Together with reference TRBV19 and TRBJ2-3, the CDR3 gives the full variable domain: DGGITQSPKYLFRKEGQNVTLSCEQNLNHDAMYWYRQDPGQGLRLIYYSQIVNDFQKGDIAEGYSVSREKKESFPLTVTSAQKNPTAFYLCASRQQGATDTQYFGPGTRLTVL.

This clone was seen a few times. The rearrangement links TRBV11-3 to TRBJ2-2; the match to TRBD2 covers 7 bases. The V and J ends lost 5 bases and 2 bases, in that order; junction bases with no gene match: 5. Germline CDR1 and CDR2: SGHNT and YENEEA. The CDR3 spans 15 residues. CDR3 DNA: TGTGCCAGCAGCCGGGGACTATCAAACACCGGGGAGCTGTTTTTT. Residues: CASSRGLSNTGELFF.

V gene TRBV6-8 combines with J gene TRBJ2-1; 8 nucleotides align to TRBD2. The length of the CDR3 is 16 residues. CDR1 and CDR2 (germline): MNHGY, SAAAGT. With 7 bases clipped from V and 7 bases from J, the junction kept 15 bases outside the gene matches. The CDR3 here is CASNQFGLAEDNEQFF. The DNA of the CDR3 is TGTGCCAGCAACCAATTCGGACTAGCAGAGGATAATGAGCAGTTCTTC.

This clone came up a few times. The chain recombines TRBV21-1 with TRBJ1-1. TRBV21-1 is annotated as a pseudogene. The CDR3 spans 13 residues. The DNA for the CDR3 is TGTGCCAGCAGCCCCCGGACGCAGAATTCGGCTTTCTTT. Translation: CASSPRTQNSAFF.

This rearrangement joins TRBV6-8 to TRBJ1-3; possibly TRBD1 for D (6 bases). The V and J ends lost 4 bases and 0 bases respectively, with 13 bases between them. The CDR3 sequence is 16 residues long. Germline loops: CDR1 MNHGY, CDR2 SAAAGT. CDR3 in amino acids: CASSLTQGSSGNTIYF. CDR3 coding DNA: TGTGCCAGCAGTTTAACACAGGGAAGCTCTGGAAACACCATATATTTT.

In its sample, this clone ranks as medium-sized (0.01 to 0.1%). The junction departs from germline at one end; a sequencing error may be responsible. The CDR3 spells CASSITGTRETLF. The CDR3 coding sequence is TGTGCCAGTAGTATAACCGGTACTCGGGAGACCCTTTTC. The chain has TRBV19 and TRBJ1-2; D gene uncertain. Germline CDR1 is LNHDA and CDR2 is SQIVND (reference sequence). This CDR3 is built from 13 residues. Filled out from reference TRBV19 and TRBJ1-2, the complete variable domain reads DGGITQSPKYLFRKEGQNVTLSCEQNLNHDAMYWYRQDPGQGLRLIYYSQIVNDFQKGDIAEGYSVSREKKESFPLTVTSAQKNPTAFYLCASSITGTRETLFGSGTRLTVV.

The chain uses TRBV11-3 and TRBJ2-7; TRBD2 matches 11 bases. The V and J ends lost 2 bases and 3 bases, in that order; junction bases with no gene match: 0. CDR3 length: 14 residues. Germline CDR1 reads SGHNT; CDR2 reads YENEEA. Here the CDR3 reads CASSLLAGGYEQYF. The DNA for the CDR3 is TGTGCCAGCAGCTTACTAGCGGGAGGCTACGAGCAGTACTTC. Based on the CDR3 plus reference TRBV11-3 and TRBJ2-7, the full variable domain is EAGVVQSPRYKIIEKKQPVAFWCNPISGHNTLYWYLQNLGQGPELLIRYENEEAVDDSQLPKDRFSAERLKGVDSTLKIQPAELGDSAVYLCASSLLAGGYEQYFGPGTRLTVT.

This chain connects TRBV19 to TRBJ1-2; D remains unclear. Trimming removed 6 bases at V and 3 bases at J, with 11 bases between. The CDR3 length is 13 residues. Germline CDR1 and CDR2: LNHDA and SQIVND (reference sequence). The CDR3, as DNA: TGTGCCAGTAGGACCTTGTGGGACTATGGCTACACCTTC. It is translated as CASRTLWDYGYTF. The entire variable domain, with the rest obtained from reference TRBV19 and TRBJ1-2, is as follows: DGGITQSPKYLFRKEGQNVTLSCEQNLNHDAMYWYRQDPGQGLRLIYYSQIVNDFQKGDIAEGYSVSREKKESFPLTVTSAQKNPTAFYLCASRTLWDYGYTFGSGTRLTVV.

This rearrangement joins TRBV18 to TRBJ2-5; no clear D. Germline CDR1 KGHSH, CDR2 LQKENI. The CDR3 contains 12 residues. V was shortened by 3 bases and J by 2 bases, with 4 bases between the two germline ends. DNA of the CDR3: TGTGCCAGCTCACCGAATCAAGAGACCCAGTACTTC. Residues: CASSPNQETQYF.

This clone was counted only a few times. The chain links TRBV6-8 to TRBJ2-7, with 7 bases that match TRBD1. With 6 bases clipped from V and 0 bases from J, the junction kept 2 bases outside the gene matches. The CDR3 extends over 13 amino acids. Germline V CDR1 and CDR2: MNHGY, SAAAGT. CDR3 bases: TGTGCCAGCAGGGGGACAGACTCCTACGAGCAGTACTTC. Translating it yields CASRGTDSYEQYF.

This chain links TRBV5-1 with TRBJ1-2; 7 bases are a match to TRBD1. V lost 5 bases to trimming and J lost 8 bases; unmatched junction nucleotides: 12. The CDR3 contains 14 residues. Per the germline V gene, CDR1 is SGHRS and CDR2 is YFSETQ. The CDR3 nucleotides are TGCGCCAGCAGTCCCAGCGGACAGGAGGGCGGCTACACCTTC. It codes for CASSPSGQEGGYTF.

The chain is built from TRBV5-1 and TRBJ2-2; the match to TRBD1 covers 8 bases. CDR3 length equals 15 residues. V dropped 3 bases and J dropped 4; count of bases not matched to a gene: 5. Germline CDR1 reads SGHRS; CDR2 reads YFSETQ. DNA for the CDR3: TGCGCCAGCAGCTCCAGGGGGCGAAGCACCGGGGAGCTGTTTTTT. It encodes CASSSRGRSTGELFF.

This sequence joins TRBV29-1 and TRBJ2-7, with D maybe TRBD1 (6 bases). Germline CDR1 and CDR2: SQVTM and ANQGSEA. This CDR3 is built from 13 residues. V dropped 2 bases and J dropped 7 bases, with 15 bases sitting between them. CDR3 DNA sequence: TGCAGCGTTGAATCACCAGGGGTTGGGGAGCAGTACTTC. Translation: CSVESPGVGEQYF.

This clone ranks as medium-sized. V is TRBV6-8 and J is TRBJ1-1; a weak D match, TRBD1 (5 bases). The CDR3 contains 16 residues. V was pared by 2 bases and J by 1 base, with 14 bases between. Looked up from germline, CDR1 is MNHGY and CDR2 is SAAAGT. The CDR3 DNA follows: TGTGCCAGCAGTTACGGGGCAGGGCTAGCGAACACTGAAGCTTTCTTT. Translation gives CASSYGAGLANTEAFF.

This chain links TRBV30 with TRBJ1-1; D is uncertain. Germline values: CDR1 GTSNPN, CDR2 SVGIG (reference sequence). CDR3 length: 13 amino acids. V dropped 5 bases and J dropped 5 bases, with 15 bases sitting between them. CDR3 nucleotide sequence: TGTGCCTGGGCGAGGGAAGGAGGGACTGAAGCTTTCTTT. This translates into CAWAREGGTEAFF.

The chain carries TRBV19 and TRBJ1-5; 12 positions match TRBD1. The CDR3 is made up of 15 amino acids. Germline lookup yields CDR1 LNHDA and CDR2 SQIVND (reference sequence). The ends lost 5 bases at V and 3 bases at J; junction bases unmatched: 2. Written as DNA, the CDR3 is TGTGCCAGTAGTGGGGGACAGGGGGCCAATCAGCCCCAGCATTTT. It encodes CASSGGQGANQPQHF.

The gene calls are TRBV5-1 and TRBJ2-1, with 9 bases aligning to TRBD2. Germline V lookup: CDR1 SGHRS, CDR2 YFSETQ. V was pared by 2 bases and J by 0 bases, with 3 bases of the junction left unmatched. The CDR3 extends over 16 amino acids. The CDR3, as DNA: TGCGCCAGCAGCTTATCAGCGGGGGGCTCCTACAATGAGCAGTTCTTC. Its translation: CASSLSAGGSYNEQFF.

In this sample, this clone turned up a few times. The chain couples TRBV19 to TRBJ2-7; possibly TRBD2 for D (6 bases). Trimming removed 5 bases at V and 3 bases at J, with 14 bases between. Germline loops: CDR1 LNHDA, CDR2 SQIVND (reference sequence). The CDR3 is made up of 14 amino acids. The CDR3 nucleotides are TGTGCCAGTAGTTCCCAGTGGGGGGACTACGAGCAGTACTTC. This gives the protein CASSSQWGDYEQYF.